This T cell receptor beta chain was recorded in a study of blood T cell repertoires in COVID-19. Turning to the study itself: The analysed material was cDNA or gDNA that came from T cells, B-cell-depleted T cells, or PBMCs.

This CDR3 has 15 amino acids. Germline loops: CDR1 MGHRA, CDR2 YSYEKL. Trimming left V 3 bases short and J 1 base short, with 10 bases between. In the original processing: Estimation of nucleated cell counts relied on the amplification of reference gene primers. Profiled with immunoSEQ multiplex PCR; TCRdb holds only in-frame clones, not every one. V and J calls and clone size are given by that table; D and trimming were obtained from the DNA. The sample consists of 380,000 or so clones, around 87% of them appearing once. Participants' own reports of clinical history determined their cohort assignment.

The gene calls are TRBV4-1 and TRBJ2-1, with unresolved D. The sequence came from a man aged 25 to 40 who had recovered from COVID-19. The sample was PBMCs or T cells enriched from blood (not recorded which). The CDR3 is CASSQTPTSYNEQFF. The CDR3 DNA reads TGCGCCAGCAGCCAGACACCTACTTCCTACAATGAGCAGTTCTTC.